This entry concerns a single T cell receptor (beta chain). Its specificity is unknown. This sample is part of a study of cytomegalovirus exposure and HLA in healthy donors. General observations from the study: Reports credit the classifier with highly specific, highly sensitive diagnosis of cytomegalovirus status.

Primers included in the PCR were 60 Vbeta and 13 Jbeta primers. Sequencing used immunoSEQ multiplex PCR; TCRdb keeps in-frame clones, though not all of them. The table has 100,000 or so clones, 74% seen once; the top ten hold approximately 1.9%. The CDR3 loop spans 15 amino acids. Trimming cost V 2 bases and J 6 bases, with 16 bases left between them. Per germline, CDR1 MNHEY and CDR2 SVGAGI. The chain links TRBV6-5 to TRBJ1-2; perhaps TRBD1 as D (5 bases). The specimen sequenced was PBMCs. This TCR was recovered from a human donor in good health. CDR3 coding DNA: TGTGCCAGCAGTTACAAACCTCTGGGGCAAGATGGCTACACCTTC. This encodes CASSYKPLGQDGYTF.